These 27 T cell receptor beta chains were sequenced from one sample in a study of shared clonotypes between healthy human individuals. In the naive CD8 group, cells lacked CD45RO and were positively selected for CCR7, so terminally differentiated effector memory CD45RA+ cells were left out. Assay used: immunoSEQ multiplex PCR; TCRdb lists only in-frame clones, some missing. The data hold about 2.1 million clones, with around 93% observed a single time. Sequenced material: naive CD8+ T cells from PBMCs. The origin of the receptors is a man younger than 35 in good health. Some clones in this sample may be carry-over from other donors' samples.

This clone was observed once. In DNA, the CDR3 is TGTGCCAGCAGCTTAGTTGCTAGCGGGATTTCCTACAATGAGCAGTTCTTC. Protein product: CASSLVASGISYNEQFF. The chain employs TRBV7-8 and TRBJ2-1, with TRBD2 matching over 9 bases. The CDR3 is 17 residues long. V dropped 1 base and J dropped 1; count of bases not matched to a gene: 5. Per the germline V gene, CDR1 is SGHVS and CDR2 is FQNEAQ.

About this clone itself: Other DNA sequences within the sample encode an identical CDR3. The V call is TRBV9, the J call TRBJ2-1; 8 positions agree with TRBD2. Trimming cost V 0 bases and J 4 bases; bases outside gene matches: 3. Germline V gene lookup returns CDR1 SGDLS and CDR2 YYNGEE. This CDR3 is built from 15 residues. CDR3 DNA sequence: TGTGCCAGCAGCGTAGCGGGACTAGTGTACAATGAGCAGTTCTTC. Its protein is CASSVAGLVYNEQFF.

The V and J genes are TRBV27 and TRBJ1-2; D might be TRBD1 (6 bases). Trimming took 8 bases from V and 8 from J, leaving 21 bases between them. In germline, CDR1 is MNHEY, CDR2 SMNVEV (reference sequence). CDR3 length equals 14 residues. CDR3 region: CASATVQGSQGYTF. DNA of the CDR3: TGTGCCAGCGCGACCGTACAGGGTAGTCAGGGCTACACCTTC.

V is TRBV7-9 and J is TRBJ2-1; weak D call: TRBD2 (5 bases). The CDR3 sequence is 14 residues long. V was cut by 2 bases and J by 6 bases, with 11 bases left in between. Germline V gene sequence: CDR1 SEHNR, CDR2 FQNEAQ (reference sequence). CDR3 protein: CASSLWENSNEQFF. The CDR3 region has the DNA TGTGCCAGCAGCTTATGGGAGAATTCCAATGAGCAGTTCTTC. Full variable domain (outside the CDR3, taken from reference TRBV7-9 and TRBJ2-1): DTGVSQNPRHKITKRGQNVTFRCDPISEHNRLYWYRQTLGQGPEFLTYFQNEAQLEKSRLLSDRFSAERPKGSFSTLEIQRTEQGDSAMYLCASSLWENSNEQFFGPGTRLTVL.

The V gene is TRBV29-1, the J gene TRBJ2-1; TRBD1 might be the D (6 bases). V lost 1 base, J lost 4 bases, and 11 bases lay in between. The germline gives CDR1 SQVTM, CDR2 ANQGSEA. This CDR3 spans 14 amino acids. The CDR3: CSVEVNREYNEQFF. CDR3 sequence (DNA): TGCAGCGTTGAAGTTAACAGGGAGTACAATGAGCAGTTCTTC.

The chain employs TRBV4-1 and TRBJ2-5, with D unclear. The J call may not be correct, given that the DNA end is closer to TRBJ2-7. This CDR3 spans 16 amino acids. Germline-derived CDR1 and CDR2 are MGHRA and YSYEKL. The CDR3, as DNA: TGCGCCAGCAGCCAAGATCGGCAGGAACCGGGCTACGAGCAGTACTTC. Its translation: CASSQDRQEPGYEQYF.

This clone was detected once. The chain uses TRBV2 and TRBJ2-7, with 10 bases that match TRBD1. The CDR3 has 16 residues. The germline gives CDR1 SNHLY, CDR2 FYNNEI. With V trimmed by 3 bases and J by 5 bases, 10 bases remained unmatched. Written as DNA, the CDR3 is TGTGCCAGCAGTGATCCCGGGACAGGGGACCCCAACGAGCAGTACTTC. Translated, it gives CASSDPGTGDPNEQYF.

The chain carries TRBV7-9 and TRBJ2-5, with D unresolved. The CDR3 spans 14 residues. Germline values: CDR1 SEHNR, CDR2 FQNEAQ (reference sequence). V was trimmed by 5 bases and J by 1 base, leaving 11 bases between them. The CDR3 loop is CASSPLSSQETQYF. The CDR3 bases are TGTGCCAGCAGCCCACTGTCATCCCAAGAGACCCAGTACTTC.

This rearrangement joins TRBV4-3 to TRBJ2-1; perhaps TRBD2 as D (6 bases). The CDR3 loop spans 16 amino acids. The V end was cut by 1 base, the J end by 0 bases, with 10 bases between. Germline V gives CDR1 LGHNA, CDR2 YSLEER. The CDR3 loop is CASSQAAGSSYNEQFF. Written as DNA, the CDR3 is TGCGCCAGCAGCCAAGCTGCCGGGAGCTCCTACAATGAGCAGTTCTTC.

For this clone: The sample contains more than one DNA sequence encoding this CDR3. The chain joins TRBV6-5 to TRBJ1-2, with 8 bases matching TRBD1. This CDR3 contains 15 residues. Germline values: CDR1 MNHEY, CDR2 SVGAGI. V lost 6 bases to trimming and J lost 0 bases; unmatched junction nucleotides: 6. CDR3 DNA sequence: TGTGCCAGCAGCCCTAGGACAGGGTCTAACTATGGCTACACCTTC. As protein: CASSPRTGSNYGYTF.

The rearrangement uses TRBV7-9 and TRBJ2-7; a weak D match, TRBD1 (5 bases). This CDR3 contains 14 residues. Looked up from germline, CDR1 is SEHNR and CDR2 is FQNEAQ (reference sequence). Deletions cut 5 bases from V and 3 bases from J, with 14 bases between. The CDR3 DNA sequence: TGTGCCAGCAGCCAGGGCCCCGGAAACTACGAGCAGTACTTC. This encodes CASSQGPGNYEQYF. The full variable domain, in which reference TRBV7-9 and TRBJ2-7 provide the parts outside the CDR3, is DTGVSQNPRHKITKRGQNVTFRCDPISEHNRLYWYRQTLGQGPEFLTYFQNEAQLEKSRLLSDRFSAERPKGSFSTLEIQRTEQGDSAMYLCASSQGPGNYEQYFGPGTRLTVT.

About this clone: The same CDR3 is also encoded by other DNA sequences in this sample. The chain recombines TRBV15 with TRBJ2-1; unclear D gene. The germline CDR1 and CDR2 sequences are LNHNV and YYDKDF (reference sequence). The length of the CDR3 is 13 residues. V shed 2 bases and J shed 8 bases, with 10 bases lying between them. CDR3 bases: TGTGCCACCAGCAGACGGCTAGAGGATGAGCAGTTCTTC. It yields the protein CATSRRLEDEQFF.

The chain recombines TRBV6-1 with TRBJ2-1; D is uncertain. This CDR3 is built from 13 residues. The V end lost 4 bases, the J end lost 5 bases, and 9 bases lay between the germline ends. Germline V gene sequence: CDR1 MNHNS, CDR2 SASEGT. The CDR3 DNA reads as TGTGCCAGCAGTGTATTAGGCGACAATGAGCAGTTCTTC. Its protein is CASSVLGDNEQFF.

A note on this clone: The sample carries other DNA sequences with the same CDR3. V and J are TRBV27 and TRBJ2-7; D not certain. V gave up 0 bases and J gave up 3 bases, with 6 bases separating them. The germline V gene has CDR1 MNHEY and CDR2 SMNVEV (reference sequence). CDR3 length: 13 amino acids. CDR3 amino acids: CASSLSNSYEQYF. CDR3 DNA sequence: TGTGCCAGCAGTTTATCAAACAGCTACGAGCAGTACTTC.

The V call is TRBV9, the J call TRBJ2-3, with TRBD2 matching 9 bases. The CDR3 is 15 amino acids. Looked up from germline, CDR1 is SGDLS and CDR2 is YYNGEE. V gave up 4 bases and J gave up 3 bases; unmatched junction bases: 6. The CDR3 protein is CASSPGLALTDTQYF. The CDR3 DNA reads as TGTGCCAGCAGCCCTGGACTAGCGCTAACAGATACGCAGTATTTT.

This clone was detected only once. The chain has TRBV6-1 and TRBJ1-3; D ambiguous. Germline V CDR1 and CDR2: MNHNS, SASEGT. This CDR3 contains 14 residues. The V end was cut by 3 bases, the J end by 3 bases, with 9 bases between. The CDR3: CASSEKGYGNTIYF. CDR3 DNA sequence: TGTGCCAGCAGTGAGAAGGGCTATGGAAACACCATATATTTT.

V and J are TRBV11-2 and TRBJ2-1; 9 positions agree with TRBD2. Germline CDR1 reads SGHAT; CDR2 reads FQNNGV. The CDR3 consists of 16 residues. J was trimmed by 9 bases and V by 5 bases; bases with no gene match: 14. This chain's CDR3 is CASSVGYRGRVSEQFF. In nucleotides, the CDR3 is TGTGCCAGCAGCGTAGGGTATCGCGGGAGGGTTAGTGAGCAGTTCTTC.

The J gene is TRBJ2-7, the V gene TRBV5-6, with a tentative D call TRBD1 (6 bases). The germline gives CDR1 SGHDT, CDR2 YYEEEE. Trimming shortened V by 4 bases and J by 6 bases, and 23 bases separated the two germline ends. CDR3 length: 16 amino acids. The CDR3 DNA follows: TGTGCCAGCAGCGGGGGCGGAGAGGGGTACTGGGGCGAGCAGTACTTC. It yields the protein CASSGGGEGYWGEQYF.

The gene calls are TRBV5-8 and TRBJ1-5; TRBD1 agrees at 8 bases. CDR1 is SGHTS and CDR2 is YDEGEE in the germline V gene. The CDR3 spans 16 residues. The junction had 6 bases not matched to a gene; V was cut back by 4 bases and J by 0 bases. CDR3 nucleotides: TGTGCCAGCAGCAGAGACAGGGGATATAGCAATCAGCCCCAGCATTTT. It is translated as CASSRDRGYSNQPQHF.

The J gene is TRBJ1-2, the V gene TRBV7-2, with D possibly being TRBD1 (6 bases). V was clipped by 2 bases and J by 2 bases, with 12 bases between them. Germline V gene lookup returns CDR1 SGHTA and CDR2 FQGNSA. The CDR3 extends over 15 amino acids. CDR3 sequence: CASSLQGRNNYGYTF. CDR3 DNA sequence: TGTGCCAGCAGCTTACAGGGGCGAAACAACTATGGCTACACCTTC.

V gene TRBV2 combines with J gene TRBJ2-7, with 11 bases fitting TRBD2. The CDR3 sequence is 21 residues long. Germline V gene data show CDR1 as SNHLY and CDR2 as FYNNEI. With 7 bases clipped from V and 0 bases from J, the junction kept 23 bases outside the gene matches. The CDR3 loop reads CASTEGGLAEVTTKSSYEQYF. In nucleotides, the CDR3 is TGTGCCAGCACTGAGGGGGGACTAGCGGAGGTCACGACTAAGAGCTCCTACGAGCAGTACTTC.

Turning to this clone: Other nucleotide sequences in the sample specify the same CDR3. The V and J genes are TRBV28 and TRBJ1-1; no definite D call. The CDR3 has 11 residues. Between the trimmed V and J ends, which lost 4 bases and 5 bases, there was a span of 5 bases. Per the germline V gene, CDR1 is MDHEN and CDR2 is SYDVKM. The CDR3 loop is CASSYGTEAFF. Written as DNA, the CDR3 is TGTGCCAGCAGTTATGGAACTGAAGCTTTCTTT.

V gene TRBV11-2 combines with J gene TRBJ2-4; no definite D call. The V gene's germline CDR1 is SGHAT and CDR2 FQNNGV. V shed 4 bases and J shed 12 bases, with 16 bases lying between them. The CDR3 runs to 13 residues. CDR3 bases: TGTGCCAGCAGCTCGCAAGGACCCTTGACTCAGTACTTC. Its protein product is CASSSQGPLTQYF.

The rearrangement joins TRBV29-1 to TRBJ2-1; 7 bases line up with TRBD1. The CDR3 covers 15 residues. The J segment lost 0 bases and the V segment lost 5 bases, leaving 7 bases of the junction unmatched. Germline-derived CDR1 and CDR2 are SQVTM and ANQGSEA. CDR3 nucleotide sequence: TGCAGCGTTCAGAACAGGGGCCTCTCCTACAATGAGCAGTTCTTC. The encoded protein is CSVQNRGLSYNEQFF.

The chain has TRBV27 and TRBJ2-1, with D perhaps TRBD1 or TRBD2 (5 bases each). Per the germline V gene, CDR1 is MNHEY and CDR2 is SMNVEV (reference sequence). V lost 8 bases, J lost 2 bases, and 13 bases lay in between. The CDR3 contains 14 residues. The CDR3 here is CASRWGLPYNEQFF. CDR3 DNA: TGTGCCAGCCGGTGGGGGTTACCCTACAATGAGCAGTTCTTC.

V is TRBV27 and J is TRBJ2-1; D is perhaps TRBD2 (6 bases). The CDR3 loop spans 14 amino acids. The germline gives CDR1 MNHEY, CDR2 SMNVEV (reference sequence). V was pared by 6 bases and J by 2 bases, with 11 bases between. The chain's CDR3 is CASRPGSTYNEQFF. The DNA of the CDR3 is TGTGCCAGCAGGCCCGGGAGTACCTACAATGAGCAGTTCTTC.

This chain links TRBV16 with TRBJ1-2; 8 bases map to TRBD1. This CDR3 has 17 residues. V shed 3 bases, J shed 4 bases, and the junction held 13 bases outside the gene matches. Germline V gene sequence: CDR1 KGHSY, CDR2 FQNENV. CDR3 nucleotides: TGTGCCAGCAGCCACAGTGGCAGGGGGCAGTGGGTCTATGGCTACACCTTC. Translation gives CASSHSGRGQWVYGYTF.